These 15 T cell receptor beta chains came from one sample sequenced in a study of blood T cell repertoires in COVID-19. The assay was immunoSEQ multiplex PCR, and TCRdb's table has in-frame clones only and misses some. Among a few hundred thousand clones listed, roughly 90% were seen once. Sample: PBMCs or T cells enriched from blood (not recorded which). The receptors were sampled from a young man with acute COVID-19.

The chain carries TRBV27 and TRBJ2-7, with 10 bases identical to TRBD2. The CDR3 is 15 residues long. Germline V gene sequence: CDR1 MNHEY, CDR2 SMNVEV (reference sequence). V shed 5 bases and J 3 bases; nucleotides not matched to a gene: 7. CDR3 nucleotide sequence: TGTGCCAGCAGTCCCGCTAGCGGGGGTCTCTACGAGCAGTACTTC. Amino acids: CASSPASGGLYEQYF.

This chain uses TRBV2 with TRBJ2-5; 7 nucleotides align to TRBD2. The junction had 9 bases not matched to a gene; V was cut back by 3 bases and J by 5 bases. CDR3 length: 15 amino acids. Germline-derived CDR1 and CDR2 are SNHLY and FYNNEI. This CDR3 reads CASSDLGGGLETQYF. CDR3 DNA: TGTGCCAGCAGTGACTTGGGGGGAGGGCTGGAGACCCAGTACTTC.

The V gene is TRBV5-6, the J gene TRBJ1-5, with 10 bases that match TRBD1. V trimming: 4 bases; J trimming: 3 bases; junction bases outside the gene matches: 10. The V gene's germline CDR1 is SGHDT and CDR2 YYEEEE. The CDR3 is made up of 17 amino acids. CDR3 loop: CASSRRTGGLDNQPQHF. CDR3 nucleotide sequence: TGTGCCAGCAGCCGACGGACAGGGGGGCTGGACAATCAGCCCCAGCATTTT.

The chain employs TRBV7-2 and TRBJ2-1; 7 nucleotides match TRBD2. The CDR3 is made up of 15 amino acids. The V gene's germline CDR1 is SGHTA and CDR2 FQGNSA. V was pared by 5 bases and J by 0 bases, with 4 bases of the junction left unmatched. CDR3 protein: CASSPRTSSYNEQFF. The CDR3 bases are TGTGCCAGCAGCCCCCGGACTAGCTCCTACAATGAGCAGTTCTTC.

The rearrangement links TRBV10-2 to TRBJ2-3, with 7 bases aligning to TRBD1. Germline CDR1 WSHSY, CDR2 SAAADI. This CDR3 comprises 13 residues. V shed 6 bases, J shed 3 bases, and the junction held 3 bases outside the gene matches. The CDR3 DNA reads as TGCGCCAGCAGGGACAGGACTACAGATACGCAGTATTTT. Its translation is CASRDRTTDTQYF.

V is TRBV2 and J is TRBJ2-7, with D perhaps TRBD1 (5 bases). The CDR3 spans 15 residues. Trimming pared 0 bases from V and 2 bases from J, leaving 11 bases between. Per germline, CDR1 SNHLY and CDR2 FYNNEI. CDR3 in amino acids: CASSEAGQGTYEQYF. CDR3 coding DNA: TGTGCCAGCAGTGAAGCGGGGCAGGGAACCTACGAGCAGTACTTC. The full variable domain, completed using reference TRBV2 and TRBJ2-7, is EPEVTQTPSHQVTQMGQEVILRCVPISNHLYFYWYRQILGQKVEFLVSFYNNEISEKSEIFDDQFSVERPDGSNFTLKIRSTKLEDSAMYFCASSEAGQGTYEQYFGPGTRLTVT.

The chain has TRBV6-1 and TRBJ1-6; 7 bases fit TRBD1. Germline V lookup: CDR1 MNHNS, CDR2 SASEGT. The CDR3 length is 16 residues. Losses at the gene ends were 2 bases for V and 5 bases for J; bases not matched to a gene: 6. The CDR3 loop is CASSERGRGDNSPLHF. DNA for the CDR3: TGTGCCAGCAGTGAAAGAGGCAGGGGGGATAATTCACCCCTCCACTTT.

This clone appeared a single time. The genes are TRBV4-1 and TRBJ2-1; D unclear. CDR1 is MGHRA and CDR2 is YSYEKL in the germline V gene. The CDR3 extends over 14 amino acids. Trimming took 0 bases from V and 0 from J, leaving 3 bases between them. CDR3 sequence (DNA): TGCGCCAGCAGCCAAGACGTCTCCTACAATGAGCAGTTCTTC. Encoded protein: CASSQDVSYNEQFF.

This chain joins TRBV30 and TRBJ2-7, with D possibly matching TRBD1 (6 bases). Trimming stripped 4 bases from V and 7 bases from J, with 20 bases between. The germline gives CDR1 GTSNPN, CDR2 SVGIG (reference sequence). The CDR3 is 14 residues long. This chain's CDR3 is CAWKPRGATGEQYF. For the CDR3, the DNA is TGTGCCTGGAAGCCCCGAGGGGCTACAGGGGAGCAGTACTTC.

The chain uses TRBV4-1 and TRBJ2-1; a weak D match, TRBD2 (5 bases). This CDR3 contains 13 residues. V was clipped by 6 bases and J by 5 bases, with 11 bases between them. Germline lookup yields CDR1 MGHRA and CDR2 YSYEKL. CDR3 nucleotides: TGCGCCAGCAGACCAAGCGGACACAATGAGCAGTTCTTC. Its translation is CASRPSGHNEQFF.

The rearrangement joins TRBV18 to TRBJ2-3; 10 bases agree with TRBD2. Trimming took 7 bases from V and 4 from J; bases not matched to a gene: 11. The CDR3 is 16 residues long. Germline CDR1 KGHSH, CDR2 LQKENI. The CDR3 here is CASFPSSGSFADTQYF. For the CDR3, the DNA is TGTGCCAGCTTCCCCTCTAGCGGGAGTTTTGCAGATACGCAGTATTTT.

The rearrangement links TRBV6-5 to TRBJ2-1; the match to TRBD2 covers 7 bases. The germline gives CDR1 MNHEY, CDR2 SVGAGI. This CDR3 has 16 amino acids. The V gene end was trimmed by 2 bases and the J gene end by 9 bases; junction bases not matched to a gene: 13. The CDR3 loop reads CASSYRWEGRVREQFF. The CDR3 coding sequence is TGTGCCAGCAGTTACAGGTGGGAGGGCCGGGTGCGTGAGCAGTTCTTC.

The chain recombines TRBV28 with TRBJ2-2; 8 bases are a match to TRBD1. CDR1 is MDHEN, CDR2 SYDVKM, per germline. The junction had 4 bases not matched to a gene; V was cut back by 10 bases and J by 6 bases. The CDR3 runs 12 residues. The CDR3 nucleotides read TGTGCCAACCAGGGGGCGGCCGGGGAGCTGTTTTTT. As protein: CANQGAAGELFF.

The chain uses TRBV28 and TRBJ1-2; TRBD1 is a possible D gene (5 bases). This CDR3 has 13 amino acids. CDR1 is MDHEN, CDR2 SYDVKM, per germline. The V and J ends lost 8 bases and 8 bases respectively, with 18 bases between them. This chain's CDR3 is CASGSGRARGYTF. DNA for the CDR3: TGTGCCAGCGGCTCCGGCAGGGCTCGCGGCTACACCTTC.

The chain links TRBV5-5 to TRBJ1-3; no reliable D call. CDR1 is SGHKS and CDR2 is YYEKEE in the germline V gene (reference sequence). This CDR3 region has 16 residues. The V and J ends lost 1 base and 1 base respectively, with 12 bases between them. The CDR3 protein is CASSLRLGQSGNTIYF. CDR3 DNA sequence: TGTGCCAGCAGCTTGAGGCTTGGGCAGTCTGGAAACACCATATATTTT. The full variable domain, in which reference TRBV5-5 and TRBJ1-3 provide the parts outside the CDR3, is DAGVTQSPTHLIKTRGQQVTLRCSPISGHKSVSWYQQVLGQGPQFIFQYYEKEERGRGNFPDRFSARQFPNYSSELNVNALLLGDSALYLCASSLRLGQSGNTIYFGEGSWLTVV.